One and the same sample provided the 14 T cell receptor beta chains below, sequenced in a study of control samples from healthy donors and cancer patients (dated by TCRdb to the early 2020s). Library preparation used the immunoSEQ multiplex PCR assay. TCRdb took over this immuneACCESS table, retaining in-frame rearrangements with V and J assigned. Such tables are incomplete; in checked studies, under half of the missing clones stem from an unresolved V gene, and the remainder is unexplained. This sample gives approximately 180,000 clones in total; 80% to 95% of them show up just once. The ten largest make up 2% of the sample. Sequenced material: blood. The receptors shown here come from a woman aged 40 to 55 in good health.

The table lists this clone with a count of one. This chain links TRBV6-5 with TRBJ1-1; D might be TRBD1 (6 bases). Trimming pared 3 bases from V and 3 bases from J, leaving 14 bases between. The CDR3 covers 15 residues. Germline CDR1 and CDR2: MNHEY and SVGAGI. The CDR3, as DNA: TGTGCCAGCAGTTATTTTGGGGGCTCGGACACTGAAGCTTTCTTT. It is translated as CASSYFGGSDTEAFF.

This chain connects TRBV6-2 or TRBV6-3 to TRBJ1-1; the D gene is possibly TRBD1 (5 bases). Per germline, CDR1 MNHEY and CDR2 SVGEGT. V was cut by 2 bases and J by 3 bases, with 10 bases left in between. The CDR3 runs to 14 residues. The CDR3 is CASSYQGADTEAFF. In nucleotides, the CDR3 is TGTGCCAGCAGTTACCAAGGGGCGGACACTGAAGCTTTCTTT.

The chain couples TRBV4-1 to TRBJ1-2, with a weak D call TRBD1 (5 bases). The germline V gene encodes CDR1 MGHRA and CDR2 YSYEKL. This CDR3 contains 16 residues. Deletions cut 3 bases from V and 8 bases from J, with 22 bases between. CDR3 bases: TGCGCCAGCAGCCATAAGGGGTCGGCGGGCAGACCAGGCTACACCTTC. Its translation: CASSHKGSAGRPGYTF.

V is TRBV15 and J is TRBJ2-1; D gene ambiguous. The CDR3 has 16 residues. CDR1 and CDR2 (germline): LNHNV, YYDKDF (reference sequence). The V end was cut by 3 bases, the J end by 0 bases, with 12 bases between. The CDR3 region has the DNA TGTGCCACCAGCAGGTTGGTCGCAAGCTCCTACAATGAGCAGTTCTTC. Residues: CATSRLVASSYNEQFF.

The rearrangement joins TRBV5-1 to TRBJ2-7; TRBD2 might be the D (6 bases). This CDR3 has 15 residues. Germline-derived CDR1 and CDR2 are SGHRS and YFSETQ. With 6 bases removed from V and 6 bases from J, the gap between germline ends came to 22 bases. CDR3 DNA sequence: TGCGCCAGCACCTTATCAGGAGGGAGGCAACGCGAGCAGTACTTC. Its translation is CASTLSGGRQREQYF.

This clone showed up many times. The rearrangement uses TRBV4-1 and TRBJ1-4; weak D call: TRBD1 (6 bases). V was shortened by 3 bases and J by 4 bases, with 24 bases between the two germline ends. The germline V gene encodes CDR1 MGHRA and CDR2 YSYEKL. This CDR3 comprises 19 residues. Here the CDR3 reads CASSQVRDTFPANNEKLFF. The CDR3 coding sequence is TGCGCCAGCAGCCAGGTCCGGGACACCTTCCCTGCTAATAATGAAAAACTGTTTTTT.

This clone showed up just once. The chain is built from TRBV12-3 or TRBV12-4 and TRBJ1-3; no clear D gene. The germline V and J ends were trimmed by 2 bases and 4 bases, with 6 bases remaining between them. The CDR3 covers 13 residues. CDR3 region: CASSLTLGNTIYF. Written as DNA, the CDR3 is TGTGCCAGCAGTTTAACTCTGGGAAACACCATATATTTT.

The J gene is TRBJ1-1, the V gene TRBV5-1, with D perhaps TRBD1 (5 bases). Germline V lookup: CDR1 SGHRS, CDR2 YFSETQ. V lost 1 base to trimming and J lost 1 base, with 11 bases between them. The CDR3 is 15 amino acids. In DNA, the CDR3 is TGCGCCAGCAGCTTGATCGGGGGAGAGAACACTGAAGCTTTCTTT. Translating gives CASSLIGGENTEAFF. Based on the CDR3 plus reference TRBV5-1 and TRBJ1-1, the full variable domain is KAGVTQTPRYLIKTRGQQVTLSCSPISGHRSVSWYQQTPGQGLQFLFEYFSETQRNKGNFPGRFSGRQFSNSRSEMNVSTLELGDSALYLCASSLIGGENTEAFFGQGTRLTVV.

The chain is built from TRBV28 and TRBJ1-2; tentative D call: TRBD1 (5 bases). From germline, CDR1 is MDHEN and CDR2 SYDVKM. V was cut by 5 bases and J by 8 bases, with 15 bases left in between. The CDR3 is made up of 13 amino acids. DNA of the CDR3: TGTGCCAGCAGTACCGACAGCCTAGAAGGCTACACCTTC. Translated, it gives CASSTDSLEGYTF.

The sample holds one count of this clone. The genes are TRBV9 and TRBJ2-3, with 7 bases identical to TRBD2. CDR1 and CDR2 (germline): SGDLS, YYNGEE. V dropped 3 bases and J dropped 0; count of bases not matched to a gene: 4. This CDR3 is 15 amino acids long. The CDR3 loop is CASSADSGSTDTQYF. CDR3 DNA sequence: TGTGCCAGCAGCGCCGATAGCGGGAGCACAGATACGCAGTATTTT.

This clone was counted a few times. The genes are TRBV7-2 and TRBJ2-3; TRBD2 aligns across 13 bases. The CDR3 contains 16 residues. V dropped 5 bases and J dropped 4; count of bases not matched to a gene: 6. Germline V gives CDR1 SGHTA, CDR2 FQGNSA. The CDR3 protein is CASSPRTSGGSDTQYF. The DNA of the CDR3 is TGTGCCAGCAGCCCTCGGACTAGCGGGGGTTCAGATACGCAGTATTTT.

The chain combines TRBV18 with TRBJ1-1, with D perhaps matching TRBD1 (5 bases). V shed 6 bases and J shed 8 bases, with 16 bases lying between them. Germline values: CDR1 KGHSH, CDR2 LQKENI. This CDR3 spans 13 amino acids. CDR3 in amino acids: CASSFGTPLEAFF. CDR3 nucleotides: TGTGCCAGCTCTTTCGGGACCCCGTTGGAAGCTTTCTTT.

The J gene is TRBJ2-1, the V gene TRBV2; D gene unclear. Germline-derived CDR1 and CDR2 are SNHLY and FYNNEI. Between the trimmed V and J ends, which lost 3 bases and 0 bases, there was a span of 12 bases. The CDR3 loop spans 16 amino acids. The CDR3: CASSDFNSASYNEQFF. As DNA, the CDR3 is TGTGCCAGCAGTGATTTCAACTCGGCCTCCTACAATGAGCAGTTCTTC.

The CDR3 DNA sequence: TGTGCCACCGGACGAGGGCTGGATCAGGATAGCAATCAGCCCCAGCATTTT. This sequence encodes CATGRGLDQDSNQPQHF. The rearrangement links TRBV15 to TRBJ1-5; D ambiguous. The germline CDR1 and CDR2 sequences are LNHNV and YYDKDF (reference sequence). With 8 bases removed from V and 0 bases from J, the gap between germline ends came to 20 bases. The CDR3 consists of 17 residues.